This T cell receptor beta chain was recorded in a study of blood T cells in healthy people across ages (dated by TCRdb to 2015 to 2017). Describing the broader study: In model experiments, template switching captured about one uniquely barcoded TCR beta cDNA molecule for every two T cells. Age-related changes in TCR beta repertoire diversity were measured in the study by deep sequencing normalized with unique cDNA molecular identifiers. The donors were split into four age groups: young (average about 15 years), middle-aged (roughly 42), aged (more than 55) and long-lived (over 80). The study analyzed two additional independent replicas of 1 million unique cDNA reads from the same blood draw for two donors, one aged 18 to 29 and one aged 80 or older. What the research found in general, with its limitations: As age increased, observed TCR beta diversity per million T cells dropped in a roughly linear way, and a significant reduction was already evident by age 40. Donor CMV infection status was unknown, potentially confounding age-related changes in expanded clonotypes. Bulk unsorted PBMC profiling prevented conclusive comparison of naive and antigen-experienced compartments. Total diversity estimates from one million sequenced T cells were considered lower bounds and underestimates. Observed TCR beta diversity correlated strongly with the percentage of naive T cells measured by flow cytometry. The long-lived group showed more naive CD4+ T cells, fewer expanded clones and increased TCR diversity than the aged group, suggesting age selection.

Library preparation used 5' RACE. Sequencing was carried out with an Illumina HiSeq 2500. A second roughly 6 to 11 cycle PCR used a sample-barcoded 5' primer and a J-beta primer mix. A template-switch 5' adaptor carrying 12 random nucleotides introduced a unique molecular identifier onto each TCR beta cDNA molecule. At least 3 million CDR3-containing paired-end reads were obtained from each sample. The Mint cDNA synthesis kit, primed by a TRBC-specific oligonucleotide, was used to synthesize first-strand cDNA from all RNA. After uracil-DNA glycosylase treatment, a first 18-cycle PCR used universal primers M1SS and BC2_uni_R on all cDNA. The paper's processing steps were these. For normalization, 1 million high-quality reads were randomly selected from each sample, with every read carrying a distinct molecular identifier. Reads with shared molecular identifiers were discarded instead of being binned into consensus sequences. MiTCR, with a Q25 quality threshold and the strictest error-elimination algorithm, was used for CDR3 identification, clonotype clustering and error correction. A nonparametric unseen species model with Euler transformation was used to estimate a lower bound on total TCR beta diversity. The public reads were quality trimmed at Q25 with fastp and then assembled into clones with MiXCR by TCRdb, keeping productive beta chains. All rows with the same CDR3 protein become a single entry with the most common DNA and genes. TCRdb's processing, not the study's, gives the V and J calls here. The sample table holds approximately 780,000 distinct CDR3 sequences, of which approximately 24% were seen once. The ten largest account for 3% of the sample.

Donors were a few dozen systemically healthy Caucasian individuals from Russia aged roughly 6 to 95 years. Each donor gave approximately 9.4 milliliters of peripheral blood, drawn into EDTA-treated Vacutainer tubes. PBMCs were isolated by Ficoll-Paque density-gradient centrifugation, with at least 7 million obtained per sample. Trizol reagent was used to extract total RNA from the PBMCs, yielding at least 6 micrograms per sample. For every donor, flow cytometry on a PBMC aliquot measured the percentage of naive CD45RAhigh/CD27high T cells. A word on this clonotype: This clone's antigen is unknown. Base qualities are not at hand, and no much larger clone is one base apart.

The same sample was also studied in work on T cells of mothers and their children. As the second paper documents: Nine systemically healthy Caucasian individuals served as donors, namely three mothers together with their six children. cDNA synthesis consumed the entire amount of extracted RNA, loaded at approximately 1.6 ug RNA in each 15 ul reaction. In the second PCR, the M1S primer introduced both the sample barcodes and 2-4 random nucleotides. More than 8 million TCR beta CDR3 reads were obtained from each mother, and about 3 million reads were obtained from each child. Thymic selection similarly shapes TCR recombination output in related and unrelated pairs, with minor effect from inherited differences. Related mother-child pairs always showed normalized repertoire overlap that was slightly higher than in unrelated mother-child pairs, though the difference was never significant. No persistent microchimeric T cell clones were found, with a detection sensitivity of 75 to 100 clones per million clonotypes. To look for features that set related mother-child pairs apart from unrelated individuals, the researchers ran deep NGS to compare the TCR beta repertoires of mothers and children. Mothers averaged roughly 40 +/- 4 years of age and children averaged roughly 12 +/- 4 years. Libraries were sequenced on Illumina HiSeq 2000 with 100+100 nt paired-end reads after adapter ligation with NEBNext reagents. To prevent cross-contamination, the mother and child libraries were prepared a month apart and were sequenced in separate runs. For each donor, between about 450,000 and 2,300,000 distinct TCR beta clonotypes were identified. Naive TCR beta clonotypes were estimated from low-frequency clonotypes matched to each donor's FACS-determined naive share, without sorting.

The source material was blood. The TCR comes from a boy between 10 and 17 years old in good health.

CDR3 region: CASSLEQEPQHF. The DNA reads as follows: TGCGCCAGCAGCTTGGAGCAGGAGCCCCAGCATTTT. The rearrangement joined TRBV5-1 to TRBJ1-5; confidence is insufficient to name the D gene. The CDR3 goes from the cysteine to the phenylalanine over 12 residues. Of the read, only the CDR3 DNA is kept; its 36 bases are in frame from base 1. The germline V gene encodes CDR1 SGHRS and CDR2 YFSETQ. V is clipped by 0 bases and J by 8 bases, and the sequence between their germline boundaries is 6 bases long.